This T cell receptor beta chain was retrieved from a study of blood T cell repertoires in COVID-19. Background on the study: Sources were T cells, B-cell-depleted T cells, or PBMCs; the material itself was cDNA or gDNA.

The assay was immunoSEQ multiplex PCR, and TCRdb's table has in-frame clones only and misses some. Counted here are about 210,000 clones, 84% occurring once; the ten biggest clones make up about 10%. This clone occurred once. CDR3 length equals 18 residues. The germline V and J ends were trimmed by 4 bases and 3 bases, with 23 bases remaining between them. CDR1 and CDR2 (germline): MNHEY, SMNVEV (reference sequence). What was sequenced was peripheral blood. V gene TRBV27 combines with J gene TRBJ2-3, with D maybe TRBD1 (5 bases). The TCR sequence derives from a woman at least 80 years old with COVID-19, enrolled during active disease. The chain's CDR3 is CASSSRTFGAVRTDTQYF. As DNA, the CDR3 is TGTGCCAGCAGTTCGCGGACATTTGGGGCCGTGAGGACAGATACGCAGTATTTT.